This entry lists 27 T cell receptor beta chains sequenced from one sample in a study of pediatric ulcerative colitis. Method: immunoSEQ multiplex PCR; TCRdb's copy keeps in-frame clones and lacks some. The table lists approximately 32,000 clones, roughly four fifths of them singletons. Sequences were obtained from blood. These receptors came from a boy between 10 and 17 years old with severe ulcerative colitis.

The genes are TRBV3-2 and TRBJ1-2. TRBV3-2 is deemed a pseudogene. This CDR3 is 9 amino acids long. The DNA for the CDR3 is TGTGCCAAGGTGGGTGGCTACACCTTC. Its translation is CAKVGGYTF.

This chain connects TRBV30 to TRBJ1-2; no clear D. Trimming removed 0 bases from V and 8 bases from J, with 10 bases in between. The CDR3 has 12 residues. Germline V gene data show CDR1 as GTSNPN and CDR2 as SVGIG (reference sequence). CDR3 coding DNA: TGTGCCTGGAGTGTACAAAGGAACGGCTACACCTTC. This encodes CAWSVQRNGYTF. Looking up the rest from reference TRBV30 and TRBJ1-2 gives the full variable domain: SQTIHQWPATLVQPVGSPLSLECTVEGTSNPNLYWYRQAAGRGLQLLFYSVGIGQISSEVPQNLSASRPQDRQFILSSKKLLLSDSGFYLCAWSVQRNGYTFGSGTRLTVV.

This clone is a singleton in its sample. The chain carries TRBV7-9 and TRBJ2-3; 7 bases fit TRBD2. CDR1 is SEHNR and CDR2 is FQNEAQ in the germline V gene (reference sequence). The ends lost 0 bases at V and 4 bases at J; junction bases unmatched: 10. The CDR3 has 17 residues. CDR3 in amino acids: CASSLASGQREADTQYF. CDR3 DNA: TGTGCCAGCAGCTTAGCTTCGGGGCAGCGGGAAGCAGATACGCAGTATTTT. Using reference TRBV7-9 and TRBJ2-3 for the parts outside the CDR3, the full variable domain is DTGVSQNPRHKITKRGQNVTFRCDPISEHNRLYWYRQTLGQGPEFLTYFQNEAQLEKSRLLSDRFSAERPKGSFSTLEIQRTEQGDSAMYLCASSLASGQREADTQYFGPGTRLTVL.

The chain combines TRBV6-5 with TRBJ1-5; 7 nucleotides match TRBD1. V gave up 5 bases and J gave up 4 bases; unmatched junction bases: 2. This CDR3 region has 13 residues. Per the germline V gene, CDR1 is MNHEY and CDR2 is SVGAGI. The CDR3 DNA reads TGTGCCAGCAGTCAACAGGGGAATCAGCCCCAGCATTTT. It is translated as CASSQQGNQPQHF.

The rearrangement joins TRBV19 to TRBJ1-3; 8 bases agree with TRBD1. The V gene end was trimmed by 6 bases and the J gene end by 0 bases; junction bases not matched to a gene: 7. Germline V gene data show CDR1 as LNHDA and CDR2 as SQIVND (reference sequence). This CDR3 contains 16 residues. The CDR3: CASRPGQAYSGNTIYF. The CDR3 DNA reads TGTGCCAGTAGGCCGGGACAGGCGTACTCTGGAAACACCATATATTTT.

The chain joins TRBV4-3 to TRBJ2-1; no clear D. V was shortened by 0 bases and J by 6 bases, with 9 bases between the two germline ends. CDR1 and CDR2 (germline): LGHNA, YSLEER. This CDR3 contains 14 residues. CDR3 in amino acids: CASSQEDSGNEQFF. CDR3 DNA sequence: TGCGCCAGCAGCCAAGAGGATTCCGGCAATGAGCAGTTCTTC.

The V call is TRBV11-3, the J call TRBJ1-1; possibly TRBD1 for D (5 bases). Trimming took 4 bases from V and 6 from J, leaving 12 bases between them. Germline V gene data show CDR1 as SGHNT and CDR2 as YENEEA. CDR3 size: 13 residues. The CDR3 protein is CASSSRDGSEAFF. The CDR3 DNA sequence: TGTGCCAGCAGCTCGCGGGACGGATCTGAAGCTTTCTTT.

This sequence joins TRBV7-9 and TRBJ1-1, with D perhaps TRBD1 (5 bases). The germline V and J ends were trimmed by 5 bases and 6 bases, with 10 bases remaining between them. Germline CDR1 is SEHNR and CDR2 is FQNEAQ (reference sequence). The CDR3 is made up of 12 amino acids. As DNA, the CDR3 is TGTGCCAGCAGCACCGGGACCCCTGAAGCTTTCTTT. Translated: CASSTGTPEAFF.

This clone is a singleton in its sample. This chain links TRBV2 with TRBJ2-6; D not certain. Per germline, CDR1 SNHLY and CDR2 FYNNEI. CDR3 length: 16 residues. V shed 8 bases and J shed 0 bases, with 14 bases lying between them. The CDR3 coding sequence is TGTGCCAGCTTGGAATTCTCTTTCTCTGGGGCCAACGTCCTGACTTTC. This translates into CASLEFSFSGANVLTF. Combining the CDR3 with reference TRBV2 and TRBJ2-6 gives the whole variable domain EPEVTQTPSHQVTQMGQEVILRCVPISNHLYFYWYRQILGQKVEFLVSFYNNEISEKSEIFDDQFSVERPDGSNFTLKIRSTKLEDSAMYFCASLEFSFSGANVLTFGAGSRLTVL.

This chain links TRBV4-2 with TRBJ1-6; no clear D. V lost 2 bases, J lost 7 bases, and 9 bases lay in between. CDR1 is LGHNA, CDR2 YNFKEQ, per germline. There are 14 residues in the CDR3. The chain's CDR3 is CASSQIGSNSPLHF. The CDR3 DNA reads as TGTGCCAGCAGCCAAATTGGATCCAATTCACCCCTCCACTTT.

The chain uses TRBV6-1 and TRBJ2-7, with D perhaps assigned TRBD1 or TRBD2 (5 bases each). This CDR3 has 13 amino acids. CDR1 and CDR2 from the germline V gene are MNHNS and SASEGT. Trimming left V 6 bases short and J 3 bases short, with 12 bases between. The CDR3 nucleotides read TGTGCCAGCAGATTCGGGGCAGACTACGAGCAGTACTTC. Translated, it gives CASRFGADYEQYF.

The chain recombines TRBV6-5 with TRBJ2-7; maybe TRBD1 (6 bases). The CDR3 has 15 residues. V dropped 0 bases and J dropped 2 bases, with 11 bases sitting between them. Germline V CDR1 and CDR2: MNHEY, SVGAGI. The CDR3 bases are TGTGCCAGCAGTTACTCTGCCGGGACAACCTACGAGCAGTACTTC. Translated: CASSYSAGTTYEQYF.

This clone was seen once. In DNA form, the CDR3 reads TGCGCCAGCAGCCAAGACAGCCCAGGGACAGGAGTCGCCTACGAGCAGTACTTC. Its protein is CASSQDSPGTGVAYEQYF. The V gene is TRBV4-1, the J gene TRBJ2-7, with 8 bases aligning to TRBD1. The germline CDR1 and CDR2 sequences are MGHRA and YSYEKL. The trim removed 0 bases at V and 2 bases at J, leaving 12 bases unmatched. The CDR3 has 18 residues.

J is TRBJ1-6 and V is TRBV6-6, with a tentative D call TRBD1 (5 bases). The germline CDR1 and CDR2 sequences are MNHNY and SVGAGI (reference sequence). V was shortened by 0 bases and J by 13 bases, with 13 bases between the two germline ends. The CDR3 spans 14 residues. The CDR3 DNA follows: TGTGCCAGCAGTTACTCGAGTGGGGGTTCGCCCCTCCACTTT. This codes for CASSYSSGGSPLHF.

The CDR3 DNA follows: TGTGCCAGCACCTCGGGGGGCCTGACATCAGAGACCCAGTACTTC. This codes for CASTSGGLTSETQYF. The V gene is TRBV6-5, the J gene TRBJ2-5, with D perhaps TRBD2 (7 bases). Trimming removed 7 bases at V and 4 bases at J, with 19 bases between. CDR1 and CDR2 (germline): MNHEY, SVGAGI. The CDR3 has 15 residues.

This clone was detected only once. J is TRBJ1-2 and V is TRBV20-1; D remains ambiguous. Germline V gives CDR1 DFQATT, CDR2 SNEGSKA (reference sequence). V dropped 5 bases and J dropped 5 bases, with 3 bases sitting between them. The CDR3 is made up of 9 amino acids. This CDR3 reads CSALYGYTF. DNA for the CDR3: TGCAGTGCTCTATATGGCTACACCTTC.

This sequence joins TRBV10-2 and TRBJ2-5; D unclear. The CDR3 consists of 12 residues. Trimming removed 7 bases from V and 5 bases from J, with 11 bases in between. Germline V gene sequence: CDR1 WSHSY, CDR2 SAAADI. DNA of the CDR3: TGCGCCAGCACCGAGCCCGGGGAGACCCAGTACTTC. Encoded protein: CASTEPGETQYF.

The chain uses TRBV7-2 and TRBJ1-6; possible D gene TRBD1, 5 bases. V gave up 1 base and J gave up 4 bases, with 11 bases separating them. Germline V gene sequence: CDR1 SGHTA, CDR2 FQGNSA. The CDR3 has 16 residues. CDR3: CASSLGQGLYNSPLHF. In DNA, the CDR3 is TGTGCCAGCAGCTTAGGCCAGGGATTATATAATTCACCCCTCCACTTT.

This chain joins TRBV2 and TRBJ2-7, with a tentative D call TRBD1 (6 bases). CDR1 is SNHLY, CDR2 FYNNEI, per germline. This CDR3 comprises 14 residues. Between the trimmed V and J ends, which lost 5 bases and 2 bases, there was a span of 13 bases. The CDR3 is CASSPVDSAYEQYF. The CDR3 DNA reads as TGTGCCAGCAGTCCAGTGGACAGTGCCTACGAGCAGTACTTC. The whole variable domain, filled in from reference TRBV2 and TRBJ2-7, reads EPEVTQTPSHQVTQMGQEVILRCVPISNHLYFYWYRQILGQKVEFLVSFYNNEISEKSEIFDDQFSVERPDGSNFTLKIRSTKLEDSAMYFCASSPVDSAYEQYFGPGTRLTVT.

The chain couples TRBV5-8 to TRBJ1-5; D is uncertain. This CDR3 region has 14 residues. V lost 2 bases and J 7 bases, leaving 13 bases between the germline ends. The germline V gene has CDR1 SGHTS and CDR2 YDEGEE. The CDR3 loop reads CASSFGPSEQPQHF. The CDR3 DNA sequence: TGTGCCAGCAGCTTCGGCCCCTCGGAACAGCCCCAGCATTTT.

This clone is a singleton in its sample. The rearrangement links TRBV7-8 to TRBJ1-1; tentative D call: TRBD1 (5 bases). Trimming cost V 1 base and J 5 bases, with 11 bases left between them. The CDR3 is 14 amino acids. Per germline, CDR1 SGHVS and CDR2 FQNEAQ. The CDR3 bases are TGTGCCAGCAGCTTAGGGGGGTCGGTGACTGAAGCTTTCTTT. The encoded protein is CASSLGGSVTEAFF.

V is TRBV2 and J is TRBJ2-1; 8 nucleotides align to TRBD2. The CDR3 length is 15 residues. Per germline, CDR1 SNHLY and CDR2 FYNNEI. The V gene end was trimmed by 8 bases and the J gene end by 4 bases; junction bases not matched to a gene: 10. Here the CDR3 DNA reads TGTGCCAGCGGTACCGGACTAGCCGGTTACAATGAGCAGTTCTTC. Its translation is CASGTGLAGYNEQFF.

This clone was seen only once. CDR3 residues: CASIRTGWEDTEAFF. CDR3 coding DNA: TGTGCCAGCATTCGGACAGGTTGGGAAGACACTGAAGCTTTCTTT. The chain recombines TRBV6-1 with TRBJ1-1, with 7 bases matching TRBD1. V lost 7 bases to trimming and J lost 3 bases; unmatched junction nucleotides: 11. The CDR3 consists of 15 residues. The V gene's germline CDR1 is MNHNS and CDR2 SASEGT.

The chain joins TRBV30 to TRBJ2-5; D unresolved. Germline values: CDR1 GTSNPN, CDR2 SVGIG (reference sequence). The CDR3 covers 15 residues. V lost 7 bases, J lost 3 bases, and 21 bases lay in between. The CDR3 DNA follows: TGTGCCTCCCAATCCGCCTACGGTGGAAAAGAGACCCAGTACTTC. Its translation is CASQSAYGGKETQYF.

V is TRBV10-1 and J is TRBJ2-1; TRBD1 is a possible D gene (6 bases). The germline CDR1 and CDR2 sequences are WNHNN and SYGVQD (reference sequence). CDR3 length: 15 residues. The V end lost 4 bases, the J end lost 2 bases, and 12 bases lay between the germline ends. Here the CDR3 reads CASSAGGEAYNEQFF. The CDR3 DNA reads TGCGCCAGCAGTGCTGGGGGCGAAGCCTACAATGAGCAGTTCTTC.

The rearrangement uses TRBV11-3 and TRBJ2-2; the match to TRBD1 covers 7 bases. Losses at the gene ends were 5 bases for V and 7 bases for J; bases not matched to a gene: 13. The CDR3 has 16 residues. Germline V lookup: CDR1 SGHNT, CDR2 YENEEA. The CDR3 DNA follows: TGTGCCAGCAGCCCTGGTATTATAGGGGGCGGCGGGGAGCTGTTTTTT. Protein sequence: CASSPGIIGGGGELFF.

V is TRBV5-6 and J is TRBJ1-3, with TRBD1 as a possible D gene (5 bases). V was cut by 0 bases and J by 6 bases, with 13 bases left in between. This CDR3 comprises 15 residues. Germline CDR1 SGHDT, CDR2 YYEEEE. The CDR3 nucleotides are TGTGCCAGCAGCTTGGCCAGGAAAGGGGAAAACACCATATATTTT. Translation gives CASSLARKGENTIYF.